This T cell receptor beta chain was identified in a study of T-cell reconstitution after alpha-beta-depleted transplantation in children. With regard to this clonotype: Its specificity is unknown.

From germline, CDR1 is SGDLS and CDR2 YYNGEE. V lost 6 bases, J lost 9 bases, and 16 bases lay in between. The CDR3 is made up of 13 amino acids. Study-level findings and limits: TCRbeta diversity was high at day 60 in some patients (a result of surviving recipient T cells and thymic progenitors). Expanded clones from the graft, numbering several hundred, reportedly supplied alpha-beta T cells about two months after transplant.

Library preparation (for TCRbeta) was performed with unique molecular identifiers. TCRdb ran MiXCR on the PCR reads and lists one entry per CDR3 protein. The table lists roughly 500,000 distinct CDR3 sequences, 10% of them singletons, with about 2% in the top ten. This sequence was found in a child aged 2 to 9 with inherited bone marrow failure, due to receive a stem cell transplant. The sequencing here drew on PBMCs, taken before TCRalphabeta/CD19-depleted stem cell transplant. V usage is TRBV9 and J usage is TRBJ2-1, with a tentative D call TRBD2 (6 bases). Here the CDR3 DNA reads TGTGCCAGCACCTTCCAGGGACTCGGTGAGCAGTTCTTC. It translates to CASTFQGLGEQFF.